This is a list of T cell receptor beta chains from one sample in a study of T cell responses to AZD1222 COVID-19 vaccine. The method was immunoSEQ multiplex PCR; TCRdb's version includes in-frame clones alone and lacks a portion of them. The table records 200,000 or so clones, approximately 94% of them present only once. This specimen was peripheral blood, taken 28 days after the second AZD1222 dose. The receptor source for this set is an adult who received the AZD1222 COVID-19 vaccine. The CDR3 runs from the conserved cysteine through the conserved F or W. A D gene is named only where the DNA matches it firmly. Some rows have no size entry. The others give once, few or many, or a class for an expanded clone.

>TRBV7-9|TRBD1|NA|TRBJ2-6
TGTGCCAGCAGCTTCGGTGAGGGACAGGGGACTGGGGCCAACGTCCTGACTTTC
CASSFGEGQGTGANVLTF
>TRBV6-1|TRBD1|NA|TRBJ1-5
TGTGCCAGCAGTGTTTCACAGGGGTGGAGGTTCAATCAGCCCCAGCATTTT
CASSVSQGWRFNQPQHF
>TRBV12-3/TRBV12-4|NA|once|TRBJ1-2
TGTGCCAGCAGTTTAGGCGGATCCTATGGCTACACCTTC
CASSLGGSYGYTF
>TRBV27|NA|NA|TRBJ1-5
TGTGCCAGCAGTACCCCAGGGCCCCAGCATTTT
CASSTPGPQHF
>TRBV5-1|TRBD2|NA|TRBJ2-7
TGCGCCAGCAGGAAGACTCCGGGACTAGCGGGGGGCCTGGCCTACGAGCAGTACTTC
CASRKTPGLAGGLAYEQYF
>TRBV18|NA|NA|TRBJ1-5
TGTGCCAGCTCACCTGGAGGGACGAATCAGCCCCAGCATTTT
CASSPGGTNQPQHF
>TRBV18|NA|NA|TRBJ2-2
TGTGCCAGCTCACCACCGGGCAGGGGCACCGGGGAGCTGTTTTTT
CASSPPGRGTGELFF
>TRBV7-9|NA|NA|TRBJ1-3
TGTGCCAGCAGCTTAGAGGCGGGTGTTGGGGACACCATATATTTT
CASSLEAGVGDTIYF
>TRBV6-5|TRBD1|NA|TRBJ1-5
TGTGCCAGCAGCCGGGACAGAAATCAGCCCCAGCATTTT
CASSRDRNQPQHF
>TRBV27|NA|NA|TRBJ2-1
TGTGCCAGCAGTTTATCGGGGACGGGTCTCTACAATGAGCAGTTCTTC
CASSLSGTGLYNEQFF
>TRBV6-2/TRBV6-3|TRBD2|NA|TRBJ2-5
TGTGCCAGCAGTTACTCGCCCAGGTCGGGGGGGATGGAGACCCAGTACTTC
CASSYSPRSGGMETQYF
>TRBV3-1/TRBV3-2|TRBD1|NA|TRBJ2-7
TGTGCCAGCAGCCAAGGCCTATCAGGGGGCGGCTACGAGCAGTACTTC
CASSQGLSGGGYEQYF
>TRBV29-1|TRBD1|NA|TRBJ1-2
TGCAGCGGAGCACAGGGGGCAGGCTATGGCTACACCTTC
CSGAQGAGYGYTF
>TRBV25-1|TRBD2|NA|TRBJ2-2
TGTGCCAGCAGTCCAGGACTAGCGTACCTCGGGGAGCTGTTTTTT
CASSPGLAYLGELFF
>TRBV6-5|NA|NA|TRBJ2-7
TGTGCCAGCAGCTCAAAGAGGGACGAAGCCTACGAGCAGTACTTC
CASSSKRDEAYEQYF
>TRBV5-1|TRBD1|NA|TRBJ1-6
TGCGCCAGCAGCCCACAGGGGGGGACCAATTCACCCCTCCACTTT
CASSPQGGTNSPLHF
>TRBV19|TRBD1|few|TRBJ1-5
TGTGCCAGTAAAGGGACAGGGTTGCGAAAAAGCAATCAGCCCCAGCATTTT
CASKGTGLRKSNQPQHF
>TRBV5-1|NA|NA|TRBJ2-3
TGCGCCAGCAGCTTGCCGGATAGCTTATACACAGATACGCAGTATTTT
CASSLPDSLYTDTQYF
>TRBV18|NA|NA|TRBJ1-2
TGTGCCAGCTCACCCCGGGCGTATGGCTACACCTTC
CASSPRAYGYTF
>TRBV12-3/TRBV12-4|NA|few|TRBJ1-5
TGTGCCAGCAGCCTCGTAGGTCAGCCCCAGCATTTT
CASSLVGQPQHF
>TRBV7-9|NA|NA|TRBJ1-6
TGTGCCAGCAGACCCGAGGGGAGGAGAGATAATTCACCCCTCCACTTT
CASRPEGRRDNSPLHF
>TRBV19|NA|once|TRBJ1-3
TGTGCCAGTAGTCTAAAACCGACAGGAGGAGGAAACACCATATATTTT
CASSLKPTGGGNTIYF
>TRBV7-2|TRBD2|NA|TRBJ2-2
TGTGCCAGCAGCTTAGGGAGACTAGCGCAGAACACCGGGGAGCTGTTTTTT
CASSLGRLAQNTGELFF
>TRBV5-5|NA|NA|TRBJ2-2
TGTGCCAGCAGCACCCTACAGGGCCGCGTCACCGGGGAGCTGTTTTTT
CASSTLQGRVTGELFF
>TRBV21-1|NA|NA|TRBJ2-4
TGTGCCAGCAGCAAAGACGGGGAGATACCCCCTCTAGCCAAAAACATTCAGTACTTC
CASSKDGEIPPLAKNIQYF
>TRBV5-1|NA|NA|TRBJ2-5
TGCGCCAGCAGCTTGATAGGGAGAGGAGAGACCCAGTACTTC
CASSLIGRGETQYF
>TRBV2|NA|NA|TRBJ1-1
TGTGCCAGCAGTCCATCTATCGGGATGAACACTGAAGCTTTCTTT
CASSPSIGMNTEAFF
>TRBV19|NA|NA|TRBJ1-2
TGTGTCTCCGGGGGGTTTAACTATGGCTACACCTTC
CVSGGFNYGYTF
>TRBV30|NA|NA|TRBJ2-2
TGTGCCTGGAGTGTAAATCAGGCCGGGGAGCTGTTTTTT
CAWSVNQAGELFF
>TRBV30|NA|NA|TRBJ1-2
TGTGCATACCGCAGAGGAGGCTACACCTTC
CAYRRGGYTF
>TRBV28|TRBD1|NA|TRBJ2-7
TGTGCCAGCAGGCTTCCGGGACAGCCCTACGAGCAGTACTTC
CASRLPGQPYEQYF
>TRBV19|TRBD1|NA|TRBJ1-5
TGTGCCAGTAGTTGGACAGGGAGGGGTCAGCCCCAGCATTTT
CASSWTGRGQPQHF
>TRBV5-6|TRBD1|NA|TRBJ1-1
TGTGCCAGCAGCCGCGAAGGGACAGGGCTGAACACTGAAGCTTTCTTT
CASSREGTGLNTEAFF
>TRBV11-2|NA|NA|TRBJ1-1
TGTGCCAGCAGCCCCCACCCGTGGTGGACTGAAGCTTTCTTT
CASSPHPWWTEAFF
>TRBV7-3|NA|NA|TRBJ1-1
TGTGCCAGCAGCTTAAATGGGGCCAGCACTGAAGCTTTCTTT
CASSLNGASTEAFF
>TRBV5-6|TRBD2|NA|TRBJ2-5
TGTGCCAGCAGCTCCCCTTCGGCGGTAGCGGGGGTCCAAGAGACCCAGTACTTC
CASSSPSAVAGVQETQYF
>TRBV9|TRBD2|NA|TRBJ2-5
TGTGCCAGCAGCGTTTCCATAGCGGGGGGGCAAGAGACCCAGTACTTC
CASSVSIAGGQETQYF
>TRBV29-1|NA|medium-sized|TRBJ2-7
TGCAGCGTTAGGACAGAAACAACCTCCTACGAGCAGTACTTC
CSVRTETTSYEQYF
>TRBV7-8|NA|NA|TRBJ2-7
TGTGCCAGCAGCTTCTCCGGGACTGGGACCTACGAGCAGTACTTC
CASSFSGTGTYEQYF
>TRBV18|TRBD1|NA|TRBJ1-2
TGTGCCAGCTCACCAGGGACAGCGAACTATGGCTACACCTTC
CASSPGTANYGYTF
>TRBV4-1|NA|once|TRBJ1-4
TGCGCCAGCAGCCAAGGAAGATATAATGAAAAACTGTTTTTT
CASSQGRYNEKLFF
>TRBV27|NA|NA|TRBJ1-1
TGTGCCAGCAGTTTGGGGGCAAACACTGAAGCTTTCTTT
CASSLGANTEAFF
>TRBV15|NA|NA|TRBJ2-7
TGTGCCACCAGCGTAGGGGGACCGGGGTTGGGCGAGCAGTACTTC
CATSVGGPGLGEQYF
>TRBV18|NA|NA|TRBJ1-6
TGTGCCAGCTCACCGGGAGGGACCAGCTCCTATAATTCACCCCTCCACTTT
CASSPGGTSSYNSPLHF
>TRBV7-6|TRBD1|NA|TRBJ1-2
TGTGCCAGCAGCCAGGGGGGGACTGGGACTTATGGCTACACCTTC
CASSQGGTGTYGYTF
>TRBV11-2|NA|NA|TRBJ1-2
TGTGCCAGCAGCTTAGTCCCTTATGGCTACACCTTC
CASSLVPYGYTF
>TRBV19|NA|NA|TRBJ2-6
TGTGCCAGTAGCGGGGGGCGCTCTGGGGCCAACGTCCTGACTTTC
CASSGGRSGANVLTF
>TRBV7-8|NA|NA|TRBJ1-6
TGTGCCAGCAGCCCTTACCAACAGGGAGGGAATTCACCCCTCCACTTT
CASSPYQQGGNSPLHF
>TRBV2|NA|NA|TRBJ1-1
TGTGCCAGCAGTGAGCAGGACCCGAGGACTGGGGCTTTCTTT
CASSEQDPRTGAFF
>TRBV9|TRBD1|NA|TRBJ1-1
TGTGCCAGCAGCGGACAGGGACAGATGAACACTGAAGCTTTCTTT
CASSGQGQMNTEAFF
>TRBV19|NA|NA|TRBJ1-3
TGTGCCACCGGAGGAGTTATAGACTCTGGAAACACCATATATTTT
CATGGVIDSGNTIYF
>TRBV6-6|TRBD1|NA|TRBJ1-5
TGTGCCAGCAGTCTCACTAGACAGGGGTATAGCAATCAGCCCCAGCATTTT
CASSLTRQGYSNQPQHF
>TRBV7-2|NA|NA|TRBJ1-4
TGTGCCAGCAGCCCGGCAGGGGTTAATGAAAAACTGTTTTTT
CASSPAGVNEKLFF
>TRBV28|NA|once|TRBJ2-7
TGTGCCAGCACCCCTTCAGGCAGGCTGTACGAGCAGTACTTC
CASTPSGRLYEQYF